The sequence of this TCR beta chain was determined in a study of blood T cell repertoires in COVID-19. Original handling: Amplification of reference gene primers provided the estimated nucleated cell counts. Assay: immunoSEQ multiplex PCR; the TCRdb copy retains only in-frame clones and omits some. Clone size and the V and J calls come from that table; the DNA yielded D and trimming. The table lists about 120,000 clones, about two thirds of them singletons. This sequence originates from a human donor with acute or convalescent COVID-19. The donor label of this sample is uncertain. The sequencing sample was made of peripheral blood.

CDR3 in amino acids: CASRHHGAFF. The CDR3, as DNA: TGTGCCAGCCGGCACCACGGGGCTTTCTTT. V usage is TRBV28 and J usage is TRBJ1-1; no reliable D call. The germline V and J ends were trimmed by 8 bases and 11 bases, with 12 bases remaining between them. CDR1 and CDR2 (germline): MDHEN, SYDVKM. The CDR3 has 10 amino acids.